These 20 T cell receptor beta chains share one sample of origin, sequenced in a study of CD8 T cells in Susac syndrome. Random hexamers were used to reverse transcribe an amount of roughly 0.45 to 1 ug RNA. TCRdb re-analysed the immunoSEQ multiplex PCR reads in MiXCR, keeping a single row per CDR3 protein. The table lists about 80,000 distinct CDR3 sequences, roughly nine tenths of them singletons. Sequencing was carried out using CD8+ T cells from PBMCs. The source of these receptors is a human donor with multiple sclerosis.

The chain uses TRBV6-1 and TRBJ2-7, with 7 bases identical to TRBD2. The germline V gene encodes CDR1 MNHNS and CDR2 SASEGT. The CDR3 covers 14 residues. After removal of 4 bases from V and 3 bases from J, the junction contained 6 bases not matched to a gene. In DNA form, the CDR3 reads TGTGCCAGCAGTGCCCCTACGGGGGGCTACGAGCAGTACTTC. It translates to CASSAPTGGYEQYF.

The gene calls are TRBV20-1 and TRBJ2-1; 8 bases fit TRBD2. Germline-derived CDR1 and CDR2 are DFQATT and SNEGSKA (reference sequence). The trim removed 0 bases at V and 8 bases at J, leaving 9 bases unmatched. CDR3 length: 15 amino acids. CDR3 amino acids: CSARDEGLGPHEQFF. The CDR3 DNA reads TGCAGTGCTAGAGATGAGGGACTAGGGCCCCATGAGCAGTTCTTC.

CDR3 protein: CAWSGTSGLYNEQFF. For the CDR3, the DNA is TGTGCCTGGAGCGGGACTAGCGGATTATACAATGAGCAGTTCTTC. This rearrangement joins TRBV30 to TRBJ2-1; 11 bases fit TRBD2. This CDR3 is built from 15 residues. Germline V lookup: CDR1 GTSNPN, CDR2 SVGIG (reference sequence). Trimming cost V 3 bases and J 4 bases; bases outside gene matches: 5. Complete variable domain (other parts from reference TRBV30 and TRBJ2-1): SQTIHQWPATLVQPVGSPLSLECTVEGTSNPNLYWYRQAAGRGLQLLFYSVGIGQISSEVPQNLSASRPQDRQFILSSKKLLLSDSGFYLCAWSGTSGLYNEQFFGPGTRLTVL.

The chain links TRBV11-2 to TRBJ2-7, with D hard to call. The CDR3 consists of 14 residues. Trimming removed 1 base at V and 1 base at J, with 8 bases between. The germline gives CDR1 SGHAT, CDR2 FQNNGV. The CDR3 DNA is TGTGCCAGCAGCTTAGTCGGTCAGTCCTACGAGCAGTACTTC. Translation gives CASSLVGQSYEQYF.

The genes are TRBV12-3 or TRBV12-4 and TRBJ2-1; the D is unclear. The germline V and J ends were trimmed by 2 bases and 5 bases, with 19 bases remaining between them. The CDR3 length is 17 residues. CDR3 protein: CASSLWLGQVRNNEQFF. CDR3 sequence (DNA): TGTGCCAGCAGTTTATGGCTCGGGCAGGTGAGGAACAATGAGCAGTTCTTC.

This rearrangement joins TRBV24-1 to TRBJ2-2; D is perhaps TRBD1 (5 bases). V lost 4 bases, J lost 5 bases, and 16 bases lay in between. Germline-derived CDR1 and CDR2 are KGHDR and SFDVKD. This CDR3 contains 16 residues. The CDR3 protein is CATSDSLAGRTGELFF. Here the CDR3 DNA reads TGTGCCACCAGTGACTCCCTGGCAGGGCGTACCGGGGAGCTGTTTTTT.

The chain carries TRBV12-5 and TRBJ2-1, with TRBD2 matching 7 bases. This CDR3 is 15 amino acids long. Germline CDR1 is LGHNT and CDR2 is FRNRAP. Trimming removed 7 bases from V and 8 bases from J; junction bases left unmatched: 14. CDR3 bases: TGTGCTAGTGCTCTGACAGTTGGGACTACATATGAGCAGTTCTTC. Protein product: CASALTVGTTYEQFF.

The chain carries TRBV5-1 and TRBJ1-3; 8 bases line up with TRBD1. V lost 0 bases and J lost 4; bases outside the gene matches: 3. Germline values: CDR1 SGHRS, CDR2 YFSETQ. This CDR3 has 15 amino acids. The CDR3 loop is CASSLDRTGGNTIYF. The DNA for the CDR3 is TGCGCCAGCAGCTTGGACAGGACAGGGGGAAACACCATATATTTT.

The rearrangement joins TRBV2 to TRBJ2-1; TRBD1 is a possible D gene (5 bases). The CDR3 extends over 15 amino acids. Trimming took off 10 bases at V and 2 bases at J, with 18 bases between the two ends. Germline V gene sequence: CDR1 SNHLY, CDR2 FYNNEI. The CDR3 loop reads CATRLAWGPYNEQFF. The DNA of the CDR3 is TGTGCCACCCGCCTTGCATGGGGCCCCTACAATGAGCAGTTCTTC.

This chain connects TRBV2 to TRBJ2-5; possible D gene TRBD2, 5 bases. CDR3 length: 13 amino acids. Deletions cut 4 bases from V and 2 bases from J, with 8 bases between. The germline V gene encodes CDR1 SNHLY and CDR2 FYNNEI. The DNA of the CDR3 is TGTGCCAGCAGTGCCCGGGAACAAGAGACCCAGTACTTC. Amino acids: CASSAREQETQYF.

The chain carries TRBV28 and TRBJ1-5; 9 nucleotides align to TRBD1. The CDR3 is made up of 14 amino acids. After removal of 10 bases from V and 4 bases from J, the junction contained 8 bases not matched to a gene. Germline CDR1 reads MDHEN; CDR2 reads SYDVKM. The CDR3 nucleotides are TGTGCCACTACCGGGACAGGGTTGAATCAGCCCCAGCATTTT. Translated: CATTGTGLNQPQHF.

This chain links TRBV3-1 with TRBJ2-1, with TRBD2 matching 10 bases. The germline V gene has CDR1 LGHDT and CDR2 YNNKEL (reference sequence). CDR3 length: 18 residues. The junction had 9 bases not matched to a gene; V was cut back by 0 bases and J by 4 bases. DNA for the CDR3: TGTGCCAGCAGCCAAGATGGCAGCGGGGGGGCCTCGTACAATGAGCAGTTCTTC. Translation gives CASSQDGSGGASYNEQFF.

The chain employs TRBV20-1 and TRBJ2-2, with 8 bases that match TRBD2. Trimming took 0 bases from V and 0 from J; bases not matched to a gene: 3. This CDR3 has 16 residues. Looked up from germline, CDR1 is DFQATT and CDR2 is SNEGSKA (reference sequence). In DNA form, the CDR3 reads TGCAGTGCTAGAGATAGGGGACTAGCGAACACCGGGGAGCTGTTTTTT. Its translation: CSARDRGLANTGELFF.

This chain connects TRBV12-3 or TRBV12-4 to TRBJ2-7; a possible D gene is TRBD1 (5 bases). The CDR3 length is 14 residues. The V end lost 5 bases, the J end lost 3 bases, and 14 bases lay between the germline ends. The CDR3 DNA follows: TGTGCCAGCAGTCCTGAGGACATCGACTACGAGCAGTACTTC. Its translation is CASSPEDIDYEQYF.

The V and J genes are TRBV20-1 and TRBJ2-3; 7 bases agree with TRBD1. From germline, CDR1 is DFQATT and CDR2 SNEGSKA (reference sequence). The trim removed 1 base at V and 4 bases at J, leaving 5 bases unmatched. The CDR3 has 14 residues. This CDR3 reads CSARGTGDPDTQYF. CDR3 nucleotides: TGCAGTGCTAGAGGTACAGGGGATCCAGATACGCAGTATTTT.

The V gene is TRBV3-1, the J gene TRBJ2-5; D uncertain. Trimming cost V 1 base and J 1 base, with 7 bases left between them. This CDR3 has 14 amino acids. The germline V gene has CDR1 LGHDT and CDR2 YNNKEL (reference sequence). DNA of the CDR3: TGTGCCAGCAGCCAAGTAGGGCTCCAAGAGACCCAGTACTTC. It yields the protein CASSQVGLQETQYF.

This clonotype was detected a few times. V is TRBV7-2 and J is TRBJ2-7, with 9 bases identical to TRBD1. This CDR3 contains 15 residues. Germline trimming cut 3 bases from V and 6 bases from J; bases unmatched to any gene: 9. The germline V gene has CDR1 SGHTA and CDR2 FQGNSA. CDR3 bases: TGTGCCAGCAGCTTGACACAGGGGGCTTTCGGCGAGCAGTACTTC. This encodes CASSLTQGAFGEQYF.

V usage is TRBV12-3 or TRBV12-4 and J usage is TRBJ2-7; D gene uncertain. Trimming stripped 1 base from V and 5 bases from J, with 6 bases between. The CDR3 loop spans 12 amino acids. The CDR3 loop reads CASSLGPDEQYF. Here the CDR3 DNA reads TGTGCCAGCAGTTTAGGACCGGACGAGCAGTACTTC.

V and J are TRBV9 and TRBJ1-1, with D possibly matching TRBD1 (6 bases). This CDR3 comprises 15 residues. Germline assignment: CDR1 SGDLS and CDR2 YYNGEE. V gave up 3 bases and J gave up 2 bases, with 14 bases separating them. CDR3 sequence: CASSASGQGNTEAFF. The CDR3 region has the DNA TGTGCCAGCAGCGCATCGGGACAAGGAAACACTGAAGCTTTCTTT.

The chain carries TRBV13 and TRBJ2-7; D gene uncertain. Germline CDR1 and CDR2: PRHDT and FYEKMQ (reference sequence). The germline V and J ends were trimmed by 1 base and 5 bases, with 3 bases remaining between them. This CDR3 is built from 11 residues. CDR3 sequence: CASSLEHEQYF. In DNA, the CDR3 is TGTGCCAGCAGCTTAGAACACGAGCAGTACTTC.